Following are 23 T cell receptor beta chains from one sample sequenced in a study of T-cell memory formation after mild COVID-19. TCRdb reprocessed the 5' RACE reads with MiXCR, giving one entry per CDR3 protein. The data show hundreds of thousands of distinct CDR3 sequences, with around a sixth seen just once and 9% to 15% held by the top ten. Sequenced material: PBMCs or a T cell subset sorted from them (not recorded which). Every receptor here comes from an adult woman who had mild COVID-19 (a few samples of this study predate the infection). Cell type and time point are not known.

This clonotype was recorded many times. This chain uses TRBV11-2 with TRBJ1-4; 7 nucleotides align to TRBD1. J was trimmed by 7 bases and V by 2 bases; bases with no gene match: 10. The germline gives CDR1 SGHAT, CDR2 FQNNGV. The CDR3 consists of 16 residues. The CDR3 DNA is TGTGCCAGCAGCTTAAACACAGGGGAAGGAAGTGAAAAACTGTTTTTT. This encodes CASSLNTGEGSEKLFF. The whole variable domain, remainder taken from reference TRBV11-2 and TRBJ1-4, is EAGVAQSPRYKIIEKRQSVAFWCNPISGHATLYWYQQILGQGPKLLIQFQNNGVVDDSQLPKDRFSAERLKGVDSTLKIQPAKLEDSAVYLCASSLNTGEGSEKLFFGSGTQLSVL.

V gene TRBV6-2 or TRBV6-3 combines with J gene TRBJ2-5; D is possibly TRBD1 (5 bases). Germline-derived CDR1 and CDR2 are MNHEY and SVGEGT. Trimming stripped 1 base from V and 7 bases from J, with 7 bases between. The CDR3 is 12 residues long. The CDR3: CASSYYQGTQYF. CDR3 in DNA: TGTGCCAGCAGTTACTACCAGGGGACCCAGTACTTC.

This chain links TRBV6-6 with TRBJ2-1; 10 positions match TRBD1. The CDR3 length is 15 residues. Trimming cost V 8 bases and J 8 bases; bases outside gene matches: 12. From germline, CDR1 is MNHNY and CDR2 SVGAGI (reference sequence). CDR3 residues: CASGYRDRGRYEQFF. In DNA form, the CDR3 reads TGTGCCAGCGGCTACCGGGACAGGGGAAGGTATGAGCAGTTCTTC.

In this sample, this clonotype turned up a few times. The gene calls are TRBV11-2 and TRBJ2-1, with D maybe TRBD2 (5 bases). From germline, CDR1 is SGHAT and CDR2 FQNNGV. The CDR3 has 14 amino acids. The V end lost 3 bases, the J end lost 5 bases, and 11 bases lay between the germline ends. CDR3 region: CASSFTGKNNEQFF. In DNA form, the CDR3 reads TGTGCCAGCAGCTTCACCGGGAAGAACAATGAGCAGTTCTTC.

This clonotype was found a few times. The chain carries TRBV6-7 and TRBJ2-2, with a tentative D call TRBD2 (6 bases). TRBV6-7 is filed as an ORF, its function uncertain. With 2 bases removed from V and 6 bases from J, the gap between germline ends came to 13 bases. This CDR3 is built from 15 residues. CDR3 sequence reads: CASSYRLGEAGELFF. CDR3 sequence (DNA): TGTGCCAGCAGTTACCGGTTAGGGGAGGCCGGGGAGCTGTTTTTT.

This chain joins TRBV4-1 and TRBJ1-2, with a weak D call TRBD1 (5 bases). Germline lookup yields CDR1 MGHRA and CDR2 YSYEKL. The V end was cut by 1 base, the J end by 2 bases, with 8 bases between. The CDR3 runs 14 residues. The CDR3 reads CASSQAAGNYGYTF. CDR3 sequence (DNA): TGCGCCAGCAGCCAAGCCGCAGGGAACTATGGCTACACCTTC.

In its sample, this clonotype was seen a few times. J is TRBJ2-3 and V is TRBV18; D gene ambiguous. The CDR3 consists of 11 residues. From germline, CDR1 is KGHSH and CDR2 LQKENI. V dropped 9 bases and J dropped 6 bases, with 10 bases sitting between them. The chain's CDR3 is CASRLMDTQYF. CDR3 nucleotide sequence: TGTGCCAGTAGGCTTATGGATACGCAGTATTTT.

This clonotype was seen a handful of times. V is TRBV20-1 and J is TRBJ2-5; D uncertain. Germline CDR1 and CDR2: DFQATT and SNEGSKA (reference sequence). Trimming took off 6 bases at V and 4 bases at J, with 9 bases between the two ends. CDR3 size: 11 residues. CDR3 in DNA: TGCAGTGCAATCGAGCGAGAGACCCAGTACTTC. Protein: CSAIERETQYF.

The chain is built from TRBV7-8 and TRBJ2-1, with D tentatively TRBD1 (6 bases). V was trimmed by 7 bases and J by 14 bases, leaving 21 bases between them. The CDR3 loop spans 13 amino acids. Germline V gene data show CDR1 as SGHVS and CDR2 as FQNEAQ. Here the CDR3 DNA reads TGTGCCAGCATCTCGGGAATTGAGCAGGGGAAGTTCTTC. Its protein is CASISGIEQGKFF.

The chain carries TRBV5-1 and TRBJ2-1; D is possibly TRBD1 (6 bases). Germline assignment: CDR1 SGHRS and CDR2 YFSETQ. The length of the CDR3 is 11 residues. Trimming cost V 4 bases and J 9 bases, with 8 bases left between them. The chain's CDR3 is CASSADSEQFF. CDR3 in DNA: TGCGCCAGCAGCGCGGACAGTGAGCAGTTCTTC.

Ten or more counts support this clonotype. This chain connects TRBV20-1 to TRBJ1-1; the D is unclear. CDR3 length: 14 amino acids. The germline V gene has CDR1 DFQATT and CDR2 SNEGSKA (reference sequence). Trimming took 1 base from V and 1 from J, leaving 10 bases between them. This chain's CDR3 is CSARGTGRNTEAFF. CDR3 nucleotides: TGCAGTGCTAGAGGGACCGGCAGGAACACTGAAGCTTTCTTT.

Ten or more counts support this clonotype. The chain recombines TRBV7-2 with TRBJ2-1, with 10 bases that match TRBD2. J lost 9 bases, V lost 5 bases, and 13 bases had no gene match. CDR3 length: 16 residues. CDR1 is SGHTA and CDR2 is FQGNSA in the germline V gene. The CDR3 loop is CASSTTPSGGSSEQFF. The CDR3 DNA sequence: TGTGCCAGCAGCACAACACCTAGCGGGGGTTCTTCTGAGCAGTTCTTC.

This clonotype was seen more than once but under ten times. This chain uses TRBV5-6 with TRBJ2-1; the D gene is possibly TRBD1 (5 bases). V gave up 0 bases and J gave up 3 bases, with 7 bases separating them. Germline V lookup: CDR1 SGHDT, CDR2 YYEEEE. CDR3 length: 14 residues. The CDR3 is CASSLAGNYNEQFF. The CDR3, as DNA: TGTGCCAGCAGCTTGGCAGGGAACTACAATGAGCAGTTCTTC.

J is TRBJ1-1 and V is TRBV4-1; 8 bases match TRBD1. Losses at the gene ends were 5 bases for V and 4 bases for J; bases not matched to a gene: 12. The CDR3 runs to 16 residues. Germline V gene sequence: CDR1 MGHRA, CDR2 YSYEKL. CDR3 amino acids: CASSKRPLQGGTEAFF. CDR3 coding DNA: TGCGCCAGCAGCAAGAGACCTCTACAGGGGGGCACTGAAGCTTTCTTT.

There are a few counts of this clonotype. The chain carries TRBV2 and TRBJ2-7; D ambiguous. This CDR3 region has 12 residues. CDR1 and CDR2 (germline): SNHLY, FYNNEI. V was shortened by 7 bases and J by 0 bases, with 7 bases between the two germline ends. The CDR3 nucleotides read TGTGCCAGCAAACTCGACTCCTACGAGCAGTACTTC. This sequence encodes CASKLDSYEQYF.

This clonotype was detected many times. The rearrangement uses TRBV12-3 or TRBV12-4 and TRBJ2-6, with D uncertain. The CDR3 is 14 amino acids. V was clipped by 6 bases and J by 0 bases, with 6 bases between them. The chain's CDR3 is CASSPPSGANVLTF. The CDR3 DNA reads as TGTGCCAGCAGCCCCCCCTCTGGGGCCAACGTCCTGACTTTC.

The table lists this clonotype with a few counts. V and J are TRBV9 and TRBJ2-1; 13 nucleotides agree with TRBD2. From germline, CDR1 is SGDLS and CDR2 YYNGEE. This CDR3 is built from 18 residues. With V trimmed by 1 base and J by 5 bases, 9 bases remained unmatched. CDR3 residues: CASSVTLGTSGKHNEQFF. CDR3 DNA: TGTGCCAGCAGCGTAACTCTGGGGACTAGCGGGAAGCACAATGAGCAGTTCTTC.

The V call is TRBV9, the J call TRBJ1-2; TRBD1 matches 7 bases. The CDR3 consists of 16 residues. The V gene's germline CDR1 is SGDLS and CDR2 YYNGEE. V was pared by 0 bases and J by 7 bases, with 12 bases of the junction left unmatched. For the CDR3, the DNA is TGTGCCAGCAGCGTAGCCACCAGAACTGACAGGGTTGGCTACACCTTC. It specifies CASSVATRTDRVGYTF. Full variable domain (missing parts from reference TRBV9 and TRBJ1-2): DSGVTQTPKHLITATGQRVTLRCSPRSGDLSVYWYQQSLDQGLQFLIQYYNGEERAKGNILERFSAQQFPDLHSELNLSSLELGDSALYFCASSVATRTDRVGYTFGSGTRLTVV.

This clonotype was counted at least ten times. The chain employs TRBV5-1 and TRBJ2-5; 13 nucleotides align to TRBD2. Trimming cost V 4 bases and J 4 bases; bases outside gene matches: 4. The germline V gene has CDR1 SGHRS and CDR2 YFSETQ. CDR3 length: 15 residues. Here the CDR3 reads CASSPGLAGRETQYF. In DNA, the CDR3 is TGCGCCAGCAGCCCGGGACTAGCGGGGAGAGAGACCCAGTACTTC.

The chain has TRBV6-5 and TRBJ1-2, with 9 bases that match TRBD1. J lost 4 bases, V lost 2 bases, and 11 bases had no gene match. Germline-derived CDR1 and CDR2 are MNHEY and SVGAGI. The CDR3 has 17 residues. The CDR3 region is CASSYGQGWDKAYGYTF. The CDR3 nucleotides are TGTGCCAGCAGTTACGGACAGGGGTGGGATAAAGCCTATGGCTACACCTTC.

This clonotype has a handful of counts. The chain combines TRBV24-1 with TRBJ1-2, with 9 nucleotides matching TRBD1. V lost 3 bases and J lost 5; bases outside the gene matches: 9. This CDR3 has 16 residues. Germline-derived CDR1 and CDR2 are KGHDR and SFDVKD. CDR3 DNA: TGTGCCACCAGTGATACCACAGACAGGGGGGGTTATGGCTACACCTTC. The encoded protein is CATSDTTDRGGYGYTF.

J is TRBJ1-1 and V is TRBV3-1; D may be TRBD1 (5 bases). Germline V CDR1 and CDR2: LGHDT, YNNKEL (reference sequence). The length of the CDR3 is 13 residues. V was pared by 3 bases and J by 7 bases, with 12 bases between. The CDR3 spells CASSQAPGLEAFF. CDR3 DNA: TGTGCCAGCAGCCAGGCCCCGGGACTTGAAGCTTTCTTT. The full variable domain, with the rest looked up from reference TRBV3-1 and TRBJ1-1, is DTAVSQTPKYLVTQMGNDKSIKCEQNLGHDTMYWYKQDSKKFLKIMFSYNNKELIINETVPNRFSPKSPDKAHLNLHINSLELGDSAVYFCASSQAPGLEAFFGQGTRLTVV.

This clonotype was observed a few times. The CDR3: CASSSLVFNEQFF. For the CDR3, the DNA is TGTGCCAGCAGCTCCCTAGTGTTCAATGAGCAGTTCTTC. The chain recombines TRBV11-2 with TRBJ2-1; D ambiguous. The CDR3 loop spans 13 amino acids. Germline V gene data show CDR1 as SGHAT and CDR2 as FQNNGV. V was pared by 4 bases and J by 6 bases, with 10 bases between. Complete variable domain (other parts from reference TRBV11-2 and TRBJ2-1): EAGVAQSPRYKIIEKRQSVAFWCNPISGHATLYWYQQILGQGPKLLIQFQNNGVVDDSQLPKDRFSAERLKGVDSTLKIQPAKLEDSAVYLCASSSLVFNEQFFGPGTRLTVL.